The rows below give T cell receptor beta chains drawn from one sample of a study of identical twins. TCRdb reanalysed the 5' RACE reads using MiXCR and keeps one entry per CDR3 protein. Here the sample spans some 760,000 distinct CDR3 sequences, approximately 18% being singletons. The same sample was also studied in work on T cells expressing NK-cell markers.

Sequenced: PBMCs. These receptors were obtained from a woman under 30 in good health. CDR3s include the opening cysteine and the closing phenylalanine or tryptophan. Fields, in order: clone size, J gene, D gene, V gene, CDR3 DNA, CDR3 protein. D genes are given only for firm matches. Where a row states a size, it is once, few, many or the class of an expanded clone; other rows omit it.

clone size: few
J gene: TRBJ2-2
D gene: -
V gene: TRBV3-1
CDR3 DNA: TGTGCCAGCAGCCCCGGTTTGAGTCTCGTCCCCGGGGAGCTGTTTTTT
CDR3 protein: CASSPGLSLVPGELFF

clone size: few
J gene: TRBJ2-1
D gene: -
V gene: TRBV5-1
CDR3 DNA: TGCGCCAGCAACTATCCGGGACCAAACAATGAGCAGTTCTTC
CDR3 protein: CASNYPGPNNEQFF

clone size: -
J gene: TRBJ2-7
D gene: -
V gene: TRBV12-3/TRBV12-4
CDR3 DNA: TGTGCCAGCAGTTTACGGCAGGTCATTTACGAGCAGTACTTC
CDR3 protein: CASSLRQVIYEQYF

clone size: -
J gene: TRBJ1-1
D gene: -
V gene: TRBV7-9
CDR3 DNA: TGTGCCAGCAGCTTAAATGGCGGTGAAGCTTTCTTT
CDR3 protein: CASSLNGGEAFF

clone size: many
J gene: TRBJ2-1
D gene: -
V gene: TRBV11-2
CDR3 DNA: TGTGCCAGCAGCTTAGGGGGGGGGCCGTCTTATGAGCAGTTCTTC
CDR3 protein: CASSLGGGPSYEQFF

clone size: -
J gene: TRBJ2-1
D gene: TRBD1
V gene: TRBV20-1
CDR3 DNA: TGCAGTGCTAGCCGCACAATTAGACAGGGGGCATACAATGAGCAGTTCTTC
CDR3 protein: CSASRTIRQGAYNEQFF

clone size: few
J gene: TRBJ2-3
D gene: TRBD2
V gene: TRBV7-2
CDR3 DNA: TGTGCCAGCAGCTATTCTACGACTAGCGGGAGTTGGGATACGCAGTATTTT
CDR3 protein: CASSYSTTSGSWDTQYF

clone size: few
J gene: TRBJ2-1
D gene: TRBD2
V gene: TRBV12-3/TRBV12-4
CDR3 DNA: TGTGCCACCTCCGGGACTAGCGTATACAATGAGCAGTTCTTC
CDR3 protein: CATSGTSVYNEQFF

clone size: -
J gene: TRBJ1-2
D gene: -
V gene: TRBV7-2
CDR3 DNA: TGTGCCAGCAGCTTCGTTTCTGACTATGGCTACACCTTC
CDR3 protein: CASSFVSDYGYTF

clone size: -
J gene: TRBJ2-3
D gene: -
V gene: TRBV12-5
CDR3 DNA: TGTGCTAGTGTGGAGGGCGCGTTAGATACGCAGTATTTT
CDR3 protein: CASVEGALDTQYF

clone size: many
J gene: TRBJ2-7
D gene: -
V gene: TRBV7-2
CDR3 DNA: TGTGCCAGCAGCTTAGCCCGTACGTCCTACGAGCAGTACTTC
CDR3 protein: CASSLARTSYEQYF

clone size: few
J gene: TRBJ1-2
D gene: -
V gene: TRBV20-1
CDR3 DNA: TGCAGTGCCAGACCGGGCAGGCCAACCTTCTTGCGCTACACCTTC
CDR3 protein: CSARPGRPTFLRYTF

clone size: few
J gene: TRBJ2-7
D gene: -
V gene: TRBV12-3/TRBV12-4
CDR3 DNA: TGTGCCAGCACGGATTACTACGAGCAGTACTTC
CDR3 protein: CASTDYYEQYF

clone size: few
J gene: TRBJ2-1
D gene: -
V gene: TRBV7-3
CDR3 DNA: TGTGCCAGCAGCTTAATCAAAGAGGGTGAGCAGTTCTTC
CDR3 protein: CASSLIKEGEQFF

clone size: many
J gene: TRBJ2-5
D gene: -
V gene: TRBV12-3/TRBV12-4
CDR3 DNA: TGTGCCAGCAGTTTAGGCCTGGGGACCCAGTACTTC
CDR3 protein: CASSLGLGTQYF

clone size: -
J gene: TRBJ2-1
D gene: -
V gene: TRBV20-1
CDR3 DNA: TGCAGTGCCCCCAGCGGGAATGAGCAGTTCTTC
CDR3 protein: CSAPSGNEQFF

clone size: few
J gene: TRBJ2-2
D gene: -
V gene: TRBV11-2
CDR3 DNA: TGTGCCAGCAGCTTACTGGGGACCTCTTCAACCGGGGAGCTGTTTTTT
CDR3 protein: CASSLLGTSSTGELFF

clone size: -
J gene: TRBJ2-7
D gene: -
V gene: TRBV9
CDR3 DNA: TGTGCCAGCAGCGTAGCCGCAGGGACGAGCTCCTACGAGCAGTACTTC
CDR3 protein: CASSVAAGTSSYEQYF

clone size: few
J gene: TRBJ1-1
D gene: TRBD1
V gene: TRBV7-9
CDR3 DNA: TGTGCCAGCAGCTCCAGATCCGGGACAGGGGCTAGGGAAGCTTTCTTT
CDR3 protein: CASSSRSGTGAREAFF

clone size: few
J gene: TRBJ2-7
D gene: -
V gene: TRBV7-9
CDR3 DNA: TGTGCCAGCAGCCCGACTAGTCTCTACGAGCAGTACTTC
CDR3 protein: CASSPTSLYEQYF

clone size: few
J gene: TRBJ2-3
D gene: TRBD1
V gene: TRBV6-4
CDR3 DNA: TGTGCCAGCAGCCGGGGACAGGGAGCAGGCACAGATACGCAGTATTTT
CDR3 protein: CASSRGQGAGTDTQYF

clone size: -
J gene: TRBJ1-1
D gene: TRBD1
V gene: TRBV12-3/TRBV12-4
CDR3 DNA: TGTGCCAGCAGTTTCTATGATACAGGGGTGAACACTGAAGCTTTCTTT
CDR3 protein: CASSFYDTGVNTEAFF

clone size: -
J gene: TRBJ1-5
D gene: -
V gene: TRBV29-1
CDR3 DNA: TGCAGCGTGGCCGTTGGATTGGCGGGCAATCAGCCCCAGCATTTT
CDR3 protein: CSVAVGLAGNQPQHF

clone size: few
J gene: TRBJ2-5
D gene: TRBD2
V gene: TRBV10-2
CDR3 DNA: TGCGCCAGCAGTGAGTCTCTAGCGGGATACCGCGGGGAGACCCAGTACTTC
CDR3 protein: CASSESLAGYRGETQYF

clone size: few
J gene: TRBJ1-2
D gene: -
V gene: TRBV20-1
CDR3 DNA: TGCAGTGCTCAAGCAGGAGACTATGGCTACACCTTC
CDR3 protein: CSAQAGDYGYTF

clone size: many
J gene: TRBJ2-1
D gene: -
V gene: TRBV6-5
CDR3 DNA: TGTGCCAGCAGTTTTAATAAAGGCAATGAGCAGTTCTTC
CDR3 protein: CASSFNKGNEQFF

clone size: -
J gene: TRBJ2-5
D gene: TRBD2
V gene: TRBV6-2/TRBV6-3
CDR3 DNA: TGTGCCAGCACTCTAGCGGGAGCGGGAAAGGAGACCCAGTACTTC
CDR3 protein: CASTLAGAGKETQYF

clone size: -
J gene: TRBJ2-7
D gene: -
V gene: TRBV12-3/TRBV12-4
CDR3 DNA: TGTGCCAGCAGTCAAACGGACGGCCCCTACGAGCAGTACTTC
CDR3 protein: CASSQTDGPYEQYF

clone size: -
J gene: TRBJ2-3
D gene: TRBD2
V gene: TRBV5-6
CDR3 DNA: TGTGCCAGCAGCTTACCCGGGACTAGCGGGAAGACAGATACGCAGTATTTT
CDR3 protein: CASSLPGTSGKTDTQYF

clone size: few
J gene: TRBJ2-2
D gene: -
V gene: TRBV27
CDR3 DNA: TGTGCCAGCAGCCAACTAGGGGGGCAGTTCACCGGGGAGCTGTTTTTT
CDR3 protein: CASSQLGGQFTGELFF

clone size: -
J gene: TRBJ2-7
D gene: TRBD1
V gene: TRBV6-2/TRBV6-3
CDR3 DNA: TGTGCCAGCAGTTACCACCCTGGGGGACAGAGCCCCTACGAGCAGTACTTC
CDR3 protein: CASSYHPGGQSPYEQYF

clone size: -
J gene: TRBJ2-7
D gene: TRBD1
V gene: TRBV6-1
CDR3 DNA: TGTGCCAGCAGTGAAATCGGACAGGGGTTTACCTACGAGCAGTACTTC
CDR3 protein: CASSEIGQGFTYEQYF

clone size: -
J gene: TRBJ2-1
D gene: -
V gene: TRBV11-2
CDR3 DNA: TGTGCCAGCAGCTTAATGCGGGATGAGCAGTTCTTC
CDR3 protein: CASSLMRDEQFF

clone size: few
J gene: TRBJ1-1
D gene: -
V gene: TRBV7-9
CDR3 DNA: TGTGCCAGCAGCTCCGAAACCTGGGTGAACGCTTTCTTT
CDR3 protein: CASSSETWVNAFF

clone size: few
J gene: TRBJ2-1
D gene: TRBD1
V gene: TRBV5-1
CDR3 DNA: TGCGCCAGCACTCGTACGGGACAGGGGGAGGGTGAGCAGTTCTTC
CDR3 protein: CASTRTGQGEGEQFF

clone size: few
J gene: TRBJ2-1
D gene: -
V gene: TRBV12-3/TRBV12-4
CDR3 DNA: TGTGCCAGCAGCCGGGCCTCCAATGAGCAGTTCTTC
CDR3 protein: CASSRASNEQFF

clone size: -
J gene: TRBJ1-6
D gene: -
V gene: TRBV12-3/TRBV12-4
CDR3 DNA: TGTGCCAGCAGTTTCTTGGGGGACTATAATTCACCCCTCCACTTT
CDR3 protein: CASSFLGDYNSPLHF

clone size: many
J gene: TRBJ2-7
D gene: -
V gene: TRBV12-3/TRBV12-4
CDR3 DNA: TGTGCCAGCAGTTTAGACAGAACCTACGAGCAGTACTTC
CDR3 protein: CASSLDRTYEQYF

clone size: few
J gene: TRBJ2-1
D gene: -
V gene: TRBV4-1
CDR3 DNA: TGCGCCAGCAGCCAAGTTCGGGACGCCAGCTACAATGAGCAGTTCTTC
CDR3 protein: CASSQVRDASYNEQFF

clone size: -
J gene: TRBJ2-1
D gene: TRBD2
V gene: TRBV29-1
CDR3 DNA: TGCAGCGTTGCAGGCGGGAGTGGCCACAATGAGCAGTTCTTC
CDR3 protein: CSVAGGSGHNEQFF

clone size: few
J gene: TRBJ2-7
D gene: -
V gene: TRBV20-1
CDR3 DNA: TGCAGTGCTAGAGATCCCTTAGATAACTCCTACGAGCAGTACTTC
CDR3 protein: CSARDPLDNSYEQYF

clone size: many
J gene: TRBJ1-1
D gene: -
V gene: TRBV5-1
CDR3 DNA: TGCGCCAGCAGCCCGGGACCTTCGAACACTGAAGCTTTCTTT
CDR3 protein: CASSPGPSNTEAFF

clone size: few
J gene: TRBJ1-2
D gene: TRBD1
V gene: TRBV5-5
CDR3 DNA: TGTGCCAGCAGCCCCGGGACAGGGGGGATAGATGGCTACACCTTC
CDR3 protein: CASSPGTGGIDGYTF

clone size: many
J gene: TRBJ2-1
D gene: TRBD2
V gene: TRBV12-3/TRBV12-4
CDR3 DNA: TGTGCCAGCGCGGGGACTAGCGACTACAATGAGCAGTTCTTC
CDR3 protein: CASAGTSDYNEQFF

clone size: -
J gene: TRBJ2-1
D gene: TRBD2
V gene: TRBV20-1
CDR3 DNA: TGCAGTGCCAGGACTAGCGGGAGGGATTACAATGAGCAGTTCTTC
CDR3 protein: CSARTSGRDYNEQFF